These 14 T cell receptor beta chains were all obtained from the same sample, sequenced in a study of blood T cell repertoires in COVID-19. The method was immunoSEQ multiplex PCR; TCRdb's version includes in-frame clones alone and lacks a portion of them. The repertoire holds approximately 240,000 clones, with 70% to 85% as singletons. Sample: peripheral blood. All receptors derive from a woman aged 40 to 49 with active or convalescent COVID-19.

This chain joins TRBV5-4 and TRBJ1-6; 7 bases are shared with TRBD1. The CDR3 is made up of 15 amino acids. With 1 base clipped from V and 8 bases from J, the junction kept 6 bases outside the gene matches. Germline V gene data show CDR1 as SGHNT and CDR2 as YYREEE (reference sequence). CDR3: CASSLPTGTDSPLHF. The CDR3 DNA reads TGTGCCAGCAGCTTGCCGACAGGGACGGATTCACCCCTCCACTTT.

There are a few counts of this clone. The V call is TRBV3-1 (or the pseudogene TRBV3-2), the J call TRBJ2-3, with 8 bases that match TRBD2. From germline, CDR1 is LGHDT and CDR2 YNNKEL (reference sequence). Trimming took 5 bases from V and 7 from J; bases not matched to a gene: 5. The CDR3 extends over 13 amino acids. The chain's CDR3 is CASSDIAGYTQYF. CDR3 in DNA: TGTGCCAGCAGCGACATAGCGGGGTATACGCAGTATTTT.

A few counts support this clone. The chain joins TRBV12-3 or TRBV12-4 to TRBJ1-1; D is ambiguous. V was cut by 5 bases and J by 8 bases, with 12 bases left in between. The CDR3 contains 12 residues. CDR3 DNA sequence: TGTGCCAGCAGTCTTTTTTTACTCGAAGCTTTCTTT. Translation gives CASSLFLLEAFF.

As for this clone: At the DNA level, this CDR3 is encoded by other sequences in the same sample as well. CDR3 nucleotides: TGTGCCAGCAGCTCGGCAGGGGCGACAGATACGCAGTATTTT. Translation gives CASSSAGATDTQYF. This sequence joins TRBV7-3 and TRBJ2-3, with TRBD1 as a possible D gene (6 bases). The V gene lost 4 bases and the J gene lost 3 bases, with 11 bases spanning the gap. The CDR3 totals 14 residues. CDR1 is SGHTA, CDR2 FQGTGA, per germline.

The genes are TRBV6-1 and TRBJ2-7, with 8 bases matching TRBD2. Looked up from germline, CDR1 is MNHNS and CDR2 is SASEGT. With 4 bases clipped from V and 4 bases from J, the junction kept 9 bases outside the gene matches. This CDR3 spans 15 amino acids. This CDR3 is CASSAAEGTSYEQYF. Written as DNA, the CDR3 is TGTGCCAGCAGTGCAGCAGAAGGGACTAGTTACGAGCAGTACTTC.

In nucleotides, the CDR3 is TGTGCCAGCAGGAGACAGGGCTCAGATACGCAGTATTTT. The encoded protein is CASRRQGSDTQYF. The V and J genes are TRBV27 and TRBJ2-3; 7 bases agree with TRBD1. The V gene end was trimmed by 6 bases and the J gene end by 4 bases; junction bases not matched to a gene: 4. The CDR3 is 13 residues long. Germline V gives CDR1 MNHEY, CDR2 SMNVEV (reference sequence).

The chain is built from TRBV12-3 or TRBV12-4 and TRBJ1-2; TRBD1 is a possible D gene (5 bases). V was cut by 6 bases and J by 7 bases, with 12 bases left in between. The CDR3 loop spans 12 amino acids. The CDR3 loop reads CASRWPGSGYTF. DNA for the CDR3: TGTGCCAGCAGGTGGCCAGGGTCTGGCTACACCTTC.

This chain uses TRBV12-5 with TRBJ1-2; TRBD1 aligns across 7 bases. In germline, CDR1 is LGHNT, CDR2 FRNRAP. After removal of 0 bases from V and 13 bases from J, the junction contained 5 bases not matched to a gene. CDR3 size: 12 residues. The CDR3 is CASGLVGQITTF. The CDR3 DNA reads TGTGCTAGTGGTTTGGTGGGACAGATCACCACCTTC.

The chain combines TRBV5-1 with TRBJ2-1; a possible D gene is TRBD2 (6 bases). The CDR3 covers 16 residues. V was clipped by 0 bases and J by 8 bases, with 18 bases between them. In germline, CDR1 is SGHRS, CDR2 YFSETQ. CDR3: CASSLGSSGPGDEQFF. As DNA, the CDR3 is TGCGCCAGCAGCTTGGGATCCAGCGGGCCGGGGGATGAGCAGTTCTTC.

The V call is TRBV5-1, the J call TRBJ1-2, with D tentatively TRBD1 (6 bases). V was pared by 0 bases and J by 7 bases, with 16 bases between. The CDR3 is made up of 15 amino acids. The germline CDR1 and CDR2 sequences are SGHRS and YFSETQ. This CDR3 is CASSLVGGPPFGYTF. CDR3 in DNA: TGCGCCAGCAGCTTGGTCGGGGGGCCCCCATTTGGCTACACCTTC.

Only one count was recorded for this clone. CDR3 in DNA: TGTGCCAGCAGCCTCCAGGGTAATGAGCAGTTCTTC. Protein: CASSLQGNEQFF. The chain has TRBV7-9 and TRBJ2-1; weak D call: TRBD1 (5 bases). V shed 5 bases and J shed 7 bases, with 9 bases lying between them. The CDR3 is 12 residues long. Germline CDR1 SEHNR, CDR2 FQNEAQ (reference sequence). Complete variable domain (other parts from reference TRBV7-9 and TRBJ2-1): DTGVSQNPRHKITKRGQNVTFRCDPISEHNRLYWYRQTLGQGPEFLTYFQNEAQLEKSRLLSDRFSAERPKGSFSTLEIQRTEQGDSAMYLCASSLQGNEQFFGPGTRLTVL.

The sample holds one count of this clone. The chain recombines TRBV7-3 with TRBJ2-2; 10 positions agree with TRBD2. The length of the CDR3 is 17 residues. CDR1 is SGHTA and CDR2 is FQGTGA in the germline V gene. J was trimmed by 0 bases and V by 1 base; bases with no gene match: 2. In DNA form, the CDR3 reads TGTGCCAGCAGCTTAAGTAGCGGGGGGCCGAACACCGGGGAGCTGTTTTTT. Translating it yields CASSLSSGGPNTGELFF. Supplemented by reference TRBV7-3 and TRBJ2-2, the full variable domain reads GAGVSQTPSNKVTEKGKYVELRCDPISGHTALYWYRQSLGQGPEFLIYFQGTGAADDSGLPNDRFFAVRPEGSVSTLKIQRTERGDSAVYLCASSLSSGGPNTGELFFGEGSRLTVL.

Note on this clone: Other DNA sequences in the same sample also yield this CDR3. In nucleotides, the CDR3 is TGTGCCAGCTCACCGAGGGACACCGGGGAGCTGTTTTTT. This translates into CASSPRDTGELFF. This chain joins TRBV18 and TRBJ2-2; the D gene is possibly TRBD2 (5 bases). The V end was cut by 3 bases, the J end by 3 bases, with 5 bases between. The CDR3 has 13 residues. Germline CDR1 is KGHSH and CDR2 is LQKENI.

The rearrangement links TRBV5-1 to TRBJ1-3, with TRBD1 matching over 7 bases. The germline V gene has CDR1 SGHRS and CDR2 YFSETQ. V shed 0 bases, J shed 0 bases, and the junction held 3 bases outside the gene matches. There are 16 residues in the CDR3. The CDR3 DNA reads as TGCGCCAGCAGCTTGGGGGGACAGATCTCTGGAAACACCATATATTTT. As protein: CASSLGGQISGNTIYF.